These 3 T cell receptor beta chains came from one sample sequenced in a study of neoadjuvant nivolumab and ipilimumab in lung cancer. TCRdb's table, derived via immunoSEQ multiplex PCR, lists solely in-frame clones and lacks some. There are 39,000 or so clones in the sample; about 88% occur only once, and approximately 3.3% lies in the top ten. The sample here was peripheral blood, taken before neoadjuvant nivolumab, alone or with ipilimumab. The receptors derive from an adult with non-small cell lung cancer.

The CDR3 DNA reads TGCAGCGTTCCCTCGAGTAGCGTAAGCTACGAGCAGTACTTC. It specifies CSVPSSSVSYEQYF. V gene TRBV29-1 combines with J gene TRBJ2-7, with D possibly TRBD2 on 5 matching bases. With 5 bases removed from V and 3 bases from J, the gap between germline ends came to 17 bases. Per germline, CDR1 SQVTM and CDR2 ANQGSEA. CDR3 length: 14 residues.

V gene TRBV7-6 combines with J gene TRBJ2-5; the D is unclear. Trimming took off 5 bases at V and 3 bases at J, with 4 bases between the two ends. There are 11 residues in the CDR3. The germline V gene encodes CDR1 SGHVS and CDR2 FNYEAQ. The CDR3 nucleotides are TGTGCCAGCAGCAAAAAAGAGACCCAGTACTTC. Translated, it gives CASSKKETQYF.

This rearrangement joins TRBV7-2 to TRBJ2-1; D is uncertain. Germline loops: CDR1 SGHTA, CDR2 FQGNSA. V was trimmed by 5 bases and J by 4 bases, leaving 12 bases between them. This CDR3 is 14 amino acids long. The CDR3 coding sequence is TGTGCCAGCAGCCCCGACTCTTTATACAATGAGCAGTTCTTC. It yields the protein CASSPDSLYNEQFF.